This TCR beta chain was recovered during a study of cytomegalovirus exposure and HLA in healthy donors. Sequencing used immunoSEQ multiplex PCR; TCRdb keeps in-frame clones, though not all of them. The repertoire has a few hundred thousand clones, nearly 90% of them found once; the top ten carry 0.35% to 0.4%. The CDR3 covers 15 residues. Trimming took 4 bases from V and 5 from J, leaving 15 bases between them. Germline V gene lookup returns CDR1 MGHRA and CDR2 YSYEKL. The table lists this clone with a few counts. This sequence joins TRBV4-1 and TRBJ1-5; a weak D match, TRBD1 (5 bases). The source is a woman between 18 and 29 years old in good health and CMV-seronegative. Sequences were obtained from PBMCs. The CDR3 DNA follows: TGCGCCAGCAGCCCCACGGGGGTCGGGGATCAGCCCCAGCATTTT. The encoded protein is CASSPTGVGDQPQHF.